The entry below gives a single T cell receptor (beta chain) sequence along with its context. Its antigen has not been determined. No qualities accompany the bases; no much larger clone lies one base away. The immunoSEQ Assay, a bias-controlled multiplex PCR, was used to amplify TCRbeta CDR3 regions from genomic DNA. Under the source paper's analysis protocol: The number of nucleated cells in each sample was estimated by amplification of reference gene primers within the assay. To quantify the absolute abundance of each unique TCRbeta CDR3 rearrangement, sequence reads were collapsed and filtered. For each sample, productive Simpson clonality was calculated by taking the square root of Simpson's diversity index across productive rearrangements. The immuneACCESS repertoire file appears here via TCRdb, limited to in-frame rearrangements. These files lack a portion of the clones; in checked studies, under half of the deficit traces to unresolved V genes, and the cause of the others is not known. V and J calls and clone size come straight from that table; D and trimming were deduced from the DNA. In all, the sample holds tens of thousands of clones, and around 88% of those were seen once. Under 5% of the sample is taken by the ten largest.

The data belong to a study of blood T cell repertoires in COVID-19 (TCRdb year 2020). Background on the whole study: The collaborator samples originated in the United States, Italy and Spain and spanned the acute and convalescent phases of COVID-19. Samples came from the ongoing ImmuneRACE study (first 160 participants) plus 1,254 subjects from 6 global collaborators. The material from the prospective study consisted of cDNA or gDNA derived from T cells, B-cell-depleted T cells, or PBMCs. Subjects who had been exposed to COVID-19, were actively infected with it, or had recovered from it provided the deeply sampled blood TCRbeta repertoires that made up the dataset. Sample metadata almost always included a de-identified subject ID, COVID-19 status, age in years and sex. Where HLA class I and class II types were available, the types were taken from metadata supplied by the sample provider, not from assay-based typing. A freely available public database, intended as a resource for researchers studying the immune response to SARS-CoV-2, is where the repertoires were released.

What the research found in general, with its limitations: The quantity of clinical and demographic metadata differed by source and by participant and was supplied without curation.

The collaborating institutions used their own protocols to collect whole blood in K2EDTA tubes. Collaborator samples were shipped for TCRbeta analysis as frozen whole blood, isolated PBMCs, or DNA extracted from either sample type. V loses 8 bases, J loses 0 bases, and the germline ends lie 11 bases apart. The CDR3 has 14 amino acids, counting the end cysteine and phenylalanine. The only DNA kept is the CDR3, 42 bases in frame from the first base. CDR1 and CDR2, per the germline V gene, are MNHEY and SVGAGI. The TCR was taken from an elderly woman with active or convalescent COVID-19. The sequence links TRBV6-5 to TRBJ1-3; D gene: possibly TRBD1, on 6 matching bases. Source material: peripheral blood. CDR3 region: CASSTGFSGNTIYF. The sequence in DNA is TGTGCCAGCTCAACAGGGTTCTCTGGAAACACCATATATTTT.